This TCR beta chain was identified during a study of blood T cells in healthy people across ages. The CDR3 extends over 15 amino acids. The germline CDR1 and CDR2 sequences are SGHTA and FQGNSA. V was pared by 6 bases and J by 0 bases, with 13 bases between. Using a J-beta primer mix together with a sample-barcoded 5' primer, a second PCR was run for roughly 6 to 11 cycles. TCRdb passed the 5' RACE reads through MiXCR, listing each CDR3 protein once. The table includes over a million distinct CDR3 sequences, 35% to 45% detected once. This clonotype was counted between two and nine times. The chain couples TRBV7-2 to TRBJ2-3; no clear D. The origin of this receptor is a woman between 18 and 29 years old in good health. The specimen was blood. The CDR3 DNA follows: TGTGCCAGCAGGTCGCGGATTTCTAGCACAGATACGCAGTATTTT. This sequence encodes CASRSRISSTDTQYF.